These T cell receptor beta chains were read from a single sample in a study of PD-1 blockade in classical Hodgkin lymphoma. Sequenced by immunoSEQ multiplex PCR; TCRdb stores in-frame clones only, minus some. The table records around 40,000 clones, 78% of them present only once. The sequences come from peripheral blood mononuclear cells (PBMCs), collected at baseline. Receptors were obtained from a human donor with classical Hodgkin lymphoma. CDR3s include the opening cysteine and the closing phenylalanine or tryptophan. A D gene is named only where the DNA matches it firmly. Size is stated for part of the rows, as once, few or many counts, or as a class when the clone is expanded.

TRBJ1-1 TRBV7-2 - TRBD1 CASSPGQGRTEAFF TGTGCCAGCAGCCCAGGACAGGGGAGGACTGAAGCTTTCTTT
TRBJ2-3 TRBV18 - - CASSPSPGADTQYF TGTGCCAGCTCACCATCCCCCGGGGCAGATACGCAGTATTTT
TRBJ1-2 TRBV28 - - CATRPGGGGYTF TGTGCCACCCGACCTGGGGGGGGAGGCTACACCTTC
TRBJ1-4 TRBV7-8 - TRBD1 CASSPAQGGLNEKLFF TGTGCCAGCAGCCCCGCCCAGGGGGGGCTTAATGAAAAACTGTTTTTT
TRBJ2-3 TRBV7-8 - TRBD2 CASSSLGTSGGYTDTQYF TGTGCCAGCAGCTCTCTGGGGACTAGCGGGGGTTACACAGATACGCAGTATTTT
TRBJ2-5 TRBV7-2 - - CASSLVGLATQETQYF TGTGCCAGCAGCTTAGTAGGCCTAGCGACACAAGAGACCCAGTACTTC
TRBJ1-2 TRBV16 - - CASSQSGGHIGYTF TGTGCCAGCAGCCAATCGGGGGGGCACATCGGCTACACCTTC
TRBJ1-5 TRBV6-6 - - CASSYGGNQPQHF TGTGCCAGCAGTTACGGCGGGAATCAGCCCCAGCATTTT
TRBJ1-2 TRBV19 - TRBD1 CASSIGQGDGYTF TGTGCCAGTAGTATCGGCCAGGGGGATGGCTACACCTTC
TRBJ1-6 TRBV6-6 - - CAVGSAYNSPLHF TGTGCCGTGGGTAGCGCCTATAATTCACCCCTCCACTTT
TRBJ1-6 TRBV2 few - CASSQGWGSSYNSPLHF TGTGCCAGCAGTCAAGGGTGGGGAAGCTCCTATAATTCACCCCTCCACTTT
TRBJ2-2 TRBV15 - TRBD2 CATSRGASGVSGELFF TGTGCCACCAGCAGAGGGGCTAGCGGGGTTTCCGGGGAGCTGTTTTTT
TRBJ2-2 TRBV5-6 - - CASSPVGGASYTGELFF TGTGCCAGCAGCCCGGTCGGTGGGGCCAGCTACACCGGGGAGCTGTTTTTT
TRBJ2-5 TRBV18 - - CASSPRTARQETQYF TGTGCCAGCTCCCCGCGGACAGCCCGTCAAGAGACCCAGTACTTC
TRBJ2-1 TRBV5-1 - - CASGGYNEQFF TGCGCCAGCGGGGGGTACAATGAGCAGTTCTTC
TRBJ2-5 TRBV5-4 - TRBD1 CASSNRGRETQYF TGTGCCAGCAGCAACAGGGGTAGAGAGACCCAGTACTTC
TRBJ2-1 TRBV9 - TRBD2 CASNEGLAGNNEQFF TGTGCCAGCAATGAGGGACTAGCTGGGAACAATGAGCAGTTCTTC
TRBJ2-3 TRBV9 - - CASSVAKTTASTDTQYF TGTGCCAGCAGCGTAGCTAAGACGACAGCTAGCACAGATACGCAGTATTTT
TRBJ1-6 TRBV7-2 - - CASSLTHSPLHF TGTGCCAGCAGCTTAACCCATTCACCCCTCCACTTT
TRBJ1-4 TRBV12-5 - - CASGPGHALGWEKLFF TGTGCTAGTGGTCCCGGACATGCTTTAGGGTGGGAAAAACTGTTTTTT